These T cell receptor beta chains were read from a single sample in a study of blood T cell repertoires in COVID-19. Clones were sequenced by immunoSEQ multiplex PCR, and TCRdb holds only the in-frame ones, with some missing. The sample holds some 220,000 clones, approximately 80% seen once. The sample consisted of peripheral blood. These receptors came from a man in his fifties with active or convalescent COVID-19. The CDR3 runs from the conserved cysteine through the conserved F or W. D genes are given only for firm matches. The size field is filled for only some rows; it gives once, few, many or a size class.

d_gene: .; j_gene: TRBJ1-5; abundance: few; v_gene: TRBV28; CDR3nt: TGTGCCAGCAGACTGAACAGGGTTGGAGACAATCAGCCCCAGCATTTT; CDR3aa: CASRLNRVGDNQPQHF
d_gene: .; j_gene: TRBJ1-6; abundance: .; v_gene: TRBV18; CDR3nt: TGTGCCAGCTCACCAACGGGGGGGCATTCACCCCTCCACTTT; CDR3aa: CASSPTGGHSPLHF
d_gene: TRBD1; j_gene: TRBJ1-1; abundance: .; v_gene: TRBV18; CDR3nt: TGTGCCAGCTCACCACCAGGGACAGGGGAGAACACTGAAGCTTTCTTT; CDR3aa: CASSPPGTGENTEAFF
d_gene: .; j_gene: TRBJ2-3; abundance: .; v_gene: TRBV5-1; CDR3nt: TGCGCCAGCAGCTTCCGGACAGTGGGCACAGATACGCAGTATTTT; CDR3aa: CASSFRTVGTDTQYF
d_gene: .; j_gene: TRBJ1-2; abundance: few; v_gene: TRBV27; CDR3nt: TGTGCCAGCAGTTACAGCGGGCTCGGGTTAGACTATGGCTACACCTTC; CDR3aa: CASSYSGLGLDYGYTF
d_gene: TRBD1; j_gene: TRBJ2-1; abundance: .; v_gene: TRBV11-2; CDR3nt: TGTGCCAGCAGCTTAGGATTGACAGGGAGCTCCTACAATGAGCAGTTCTTC; CDR3aa: CASSLGLTGSSYNEQFF
d_gene: .; j_gene: TRBJ2-4; abundance: few; v_gene: TRBV6-5; CDR3nt: TGTGCCAGCAGTTCCCTCTGGGGACTAGCCAAAAACATTCAGTACTTC; CDR3aa: CASSSLWGLAKNIQYF
d_gene: .; j_gene: TRBJ2-1; abundance: .; v_gene: TRBV5-6; CDR3nt: TGTGCCAGCCGCCCCGGCGGGGGCGTAGAGCAGTTCTTC; CDR3aa: CASRPGGGVEQFF
d_gene: .; j_gene: TRBJ1-1; abundance: .; v_gene: TRBV7-3; CDR3nt: TGTGCCAGCAGTGAACAGAGGAACACTGAAGCTTTCTTT; CDR3aa: CASSEQRNTEAFF
d_gene: .; j_gene: TRBJ1-2; abundance: .; v_gene: TRBV2; CDR3nt: TGTGCCAGCAGTGATATGATACAGCAGGGAGGGGTTGGTGGCTACACCTTC; CDR3aa: CASSDMIQQGGVGGYTF
d_gene: .; j_gene: TRBJ2-6; abundance: once; v_gene: TRBV7-2; CDR3nt: TGTGCCAGCAGCTATCAGACTGGGGCCAACGTCCTGACTTTC; CDR3aa: CASSYQTGANVLTF
d_gene: TRBD2; j_gene: TRBJ2-7; abundance: .; v_gene: TRBV13; CDR3nt: TGTGCCAGCAGCGTCTCTAGCGGGAGAATTTATGGCGAGCAGTACTTC; CDR3aa: CASSVSSGRIYGEQYF
d_gene: TRBD2; j_gene: TRBJ2-1; abundance: .; v_gene: TRBV29-1; CDR3nt: TGCAGCGTACGGACTAGCGGGGACAATGAGCAGTTCTTC; CDR3aa: CSVRTSGDNEQFF
d_gene: .; j_gene: TRBJ1-1; abundance: .; v_gene: TRBV5-1; CDR3nt: TGCGCCAGCAGCTTGATCTCTTCGAACACTGAAGCTTTCTTT; CDR3aa: CASSLISSNTEAFF
d_gene: TRBD2; j_gene: TRBJ2-2; abundance: .; v_gene: TRBV28; CDR3nt: TGTGCCAGCAGTCGAGCGGGGGACACCGGGGAGCTGTTTTTT; CDR3aa: CASSRAGDTGELFF
d_gene: .; j_gene: TRBJ1-6; abundance: few; v_gene: TRBV5-1; CDR3nt: TGCGCCAGCAGCTTGAGGCCACAGGGAGAATCACCCCTCCACTTT; CDR3aa: CASSLRPQGESPLHF
d_gene: TRBD2; j_gene: TRBJ2-5; abundance: .; v_gene: TRBV10-3; CDR3nt: TGTGCCAATAGCGGGAGTGGCGGAGAGACCCAGTACTTC; CDR3aa: CANSGSGGETQYF
d_gene: TRBD1; j_gene: TRBJ1-2; abundance: .; v_gene: TRBV19; CDR3nt: TGTGCCAGTTCATCTCCGGGACAGGGCACCTATGGCTACACCTTC; CDR3aa: CASSSPGQGTYGYTF
d_gene: TRBD2; j_gene: TRBJ2-3; abundance: .; v_gene: TRBV7-9; CDR3nt: TGTGCCAGCAGCTTAGAATCCGGGGGGGACACAGATACGCAGTATTTT; CDR3aa: CASSLESGGDTDTQYF
d_gene: .; j_gene: TRBJ1-1; abundance: few; v_gene: TRBV2; CDR3nt: TGTGCCAGCAGTGAACCTTATCGGTCGAACACTGAAGCTTTCTTT; CDR3aa: CASSEPYRSNTEAFF
d_gene: .; j_gene: TRBJ1-2; abundance: .; v_gene: TRBV6-5; CDR3nt: TGTGCCAGCGACTCAGGGTTTTCCGGCTACACCTTC; CDR3aa: CASDSGFSGYTF
d_gene: TRBD1; j_gene: TRBJ2-5; abundance: .; v_gene: TRBV7-9; CDR3nt: TGTGCCAGCAGCACGGACAGGGGAGGAGAGACCCAGTACTTC; CDR3aa: CASSTDRGGETQYF
d_gene: TRBD2; j_gene: TRBJ2-3; abundance: .; v_gene: TRBV7-2; CDR3nt: TGTGCCAGCAGCTTAGGTAGTAGCGGGGGGGCTCGGTATTTT; CDR3aa: CASSLGSSGGARYF
d_gene: .; j_gene: TRBJ1-1; abundance: .; v_gene: TRBV28; CDR3nt: TGTGCCAGCAGTTTAGGCGGGGGACTGAGGACTGAAGCTTTCTTT; CDR3aa: CASSLGGGLRTEAFF
d_gene: TRBD2; j_gene: TRBJ2-1; abundance: .; v_gene: TRBV10-3; CDR3nt: TGTGCCATCAGTGCTAGCGGGGGACTAGGTGGGCAGTTCTTC; CDR3aa: CAISASGGLGGQFF
d_gene: .; j_gene: TRBJ2-3; abundance: .; v_gene: TRBV9; CDR3nt: TGTGCCAGCAGCGAGGGGGGGGCCTCCTACCCCGGAGATACGCAGTATTTT; CDR3aa: CASSEGGASYPGDTQYF
d_gene: .; j_gene: TRBJ2-7; abundance: .; v_gene: TRBV5-1; CDR3nt: TGCGCCAGCAGCTTGCTAAGGGGTATTTACGAGCAGTACTTC; CDR3aa: CASSLLRGIYEQYF
d_gene: .; j_gene: TRBJ2-1; abundance: .; v_gene: TRBV7-9; CDR3nt: TGTGCCAGCAGCTTAGAGGCAGGGAATAATGAGCAGTTCTTC; CDR3aa: CASSLEAGNNEQFF
d_gene: .; j_gene: TRBJ2-5; abundance: many; v_gene: TRBV6-2/TRBV6-3; CDR3nt: TGTGCCAGCGGCCAGACTAACCCCCAAGAGACCCAGTACTTC; CDR3aa: CASGQTNPQETQYF
d_gene: .; j_gene: TRBJ2-7; abundance: .; v_gene: TRBV7-2; CDR3nt: TGTGCCAGCAGCTTAGGTAGGGGTTCCCTTGGCGAGCAGTACTTC; CDR3aa: CASSLGRGSLGEQYF
d_gene: TRBD2; j_gene: TRBJ2-5; abundance: once; v_gene: TRBV6-2/TRBV6-3; CDR3nt: TGTGCCAGCAGTTACTCTGGCGGGGTTAGCGGGAGGACACAAGAGACCCAGTACTTC; CDR3aa: CASSYSGGVSGRTQETQYF
d_gene: .; j_gene: TRBJ2-1; abundance: .; v_gene: TRBV27; CDR3nt: TGTGCCAGCAGTTTAGCTAGAGGAGATCAGTTCTTC; CDR3aa: CASSLARGDQFF
d_gene: .; j_gene: TRBJ2-1; abundance: .; v_gene: TRBV7-2; CDR3nt: TGTGCCAGCAGCTTAGGAGGTAGCGGAGGGCGGAATGAGCAGTTCTTC; CDR3aa: CASSLGGSGGRNEQFF
d_gene: .; j_gene: TRBJ1-5; abundance: .; v_gene: TRBV18; CDR3nt: TGTGCCAGCTCACCAGGGGTCTACAGGGACCCCAATCAGCCCCAGCATTTT; CDR3aa: CASSPGVYRDPNQPQHF
d_gene: TRBD2; j_gene: TRBJ2-5; abundance: .; v_gene: TRBV7-8; CDR3nt: TGTGCCAGCAGCTTAGTAGTCGGGGGGGGACTGCAAGAGACCCAGTACTTC; CDR3aa: CASSLVVGGGLQETQYF
d_gene: .; j_gene: TRBJ2-7; abundance: .; v_gene: TRBV19; CDR3nt: TGTGCCAGTAGTATGGCCAACTCCTACGAGCAGTACTTC; CDR3aa: CASSMANSYEQYF
d_gene: .; j_gene: TRBJ1-3; abundance: .; v_gene: TRBV6-2/TRBV6-3; CDR3nt: TGTGCCAGCAGTTACGGGGGCTCTCCTGGAAACACCATATATTTT; CDR3aa: CASSYGGSPGNTIYF
d_gene: .; j_gene: TRBJ2-7; abundance: .; v_gene: TRBV18; CDR3nt: TGTGCCAGCTCACCCCTCGGACTCTCCTACGAGCAGTACTTC; CDR3aa: CASSPLGLSYEQYF
d_gene: .; j_gene: TRBJ1-1; abundance: .; v_gene: TRBV15; CDR3nt: TGTGCCACCAGCAGAGATAAACAGGGGAACACTGAAGCTTTCTTT; CDR3aa: CATSRDKQGNTEAFF
d_gene: .; j_gene: TRBJ2-5; abundance: few; v_gene: TRBV5-8; CDR3nt: TGTGCCAGCAGCCTGGGACAAGGCCTCATACAAGAGACCCAGTACTTC; CDR3aa: CASSLGQGLIQETQYF
d_gene: .; j_gene: TRBJ1-1; abundance: .; v_gene: TRBV7-2; CDR3nt: TGTGCCAGCAGCTTAGGGAGGGATAGGGGCACTGAAGCTTTCTTT; CDR3aa: CASSLGRDRGTEAFF
d_gene: TRBD2; j_gene: TRBJ2-3; abundance: .; v_gene: TRBV4-2; CDR3nt: TGTGCCAGCCGACTAGCGGGTGGTGATAGGGGTTCAGATACGCAGTATTTT; CDR3aa: CASRLAGGDRGSDTQYF
d_gene: TRBD2; j_gene: TRBJ2-1; abundance: .; v_gene: TRBV2; CDR3nt: TGTGCCAGCACCCACGACAGCGGGAGCAATGAGCAGTTCTTC; CDR3aa: CASTHDSGSNEQFF
d_gene: TRBD1; j_gene: TRBJ2-3; abundance: .; v_gene: TRBV18; CDR3nt: TGTGCCAGCTCACCCCTGACAGGGGATCTCGCAGATACGCAGTATTTT; CDR3aa: CASSPLTGDLADTQYF
d_gene: .; j_gene: TRBJ1-4; abundance: .; v_gene: TRBV28; CDR3nt: TGTGCCAGCAGTCCCCGGGTCGTGCGGGAAGCGGAAAAACTGTTTTTT; CDR3aa: CASSPRVVREAEKLFF
d_gene: .; j_gene: TRBJ1-4; abundance: .; v_gene: TRBV20-1; CDR3nt: TGCAGTGCTAGTAGCATCCGGGGAGTTCGTGAAAAACTGTTTTTT; CDR3aa: CSASSIRGVREKLFF
d_gene: TRBD1; j_gene: TRBJ2-5; abundance: once; v_gene: TRBV29-1; CDR3nt: TGCAGCGTTGACGGGACAGGGTCGTTCGGGACCCAGTACTTC; CDR3aa: CSVDGTGSFGTQYF
d_gene: TRBD1; j_gene: TRBJ1-5; abundance: .; v_gene: TRBV19; CDR3nt: TGTGCCAGTAGCTCACAGGGGGGTCGTCAGCCCCAGCATTTT; CDR3aa: CASSSQGGRQPQHF
d_gene: .; j_gene: TRBJ2-3; abundance: .; v_gene: TRBV2; CDR3nt: TGTGCCAGCAGCCCAAGGGAGGATACGCAGTATTTT; CDR3aa: CASSPREDTQYF
d_gene: .; j_gene: TRBJ1-6; abundance: few; v_gene: TRBV4-1; CDR3nt: TGCGCCAGCAGCCAAGAATCGGTACGCTTAAATTCACCCCTCCACTTT; CDR3aa: CASSQESVRLNSPLHF
d_gene: .; j_gene: TRBJ2-5; abundance: .; v_gene: TRBV5-4; CDR3nt: TGTGCCAGCAGCTTGGGCAGGGAGACCCAGTACTTC; CDR3aa: CASSLGRETQYF
d_gene: TRBD1; j_gene: TRBJ2-2; abundance: .; v_gene: TRBV29-1; CDR3nt: TGCAGCGCCGTCTTAGGACAGGGGGCATCTACCGGGGAGCTGTTTTTT; CDR3aa: CSAVLGQGASTGELFF